The next 8 T cell receptor beta chains were all read from a single sample in a study of blood T cell repertoires in COVID-19. TCRdb keeps only in-frame clones here, not all; method: immunoSEQ multiplex PCR. The table has about 100,000 clones, over 75% seen once. Material: peripheral blood. The receptors originated from a human donor in a cohort sampled during active COVID-19.

The chain has TRBV11-2 and TRBJ2-1, with no clear D. Trimming cost V 5 bases and J 4 bases, with 15 bases left between them. Germline V gives CDR1 SGHAT, CDR2 FQNNGV. The CDR3 consists of 15 residues. CDR3 sequence reads: CASSLGFGSYNEQFF. In DNA form, the CDR3 reads TGTGCCAGCAGCCTCGGGTTTGGAAGTTACAATGAGCAGTTCTTC.

The chain combines TRBV6-5 with TRBJ1-5; D gene unclear. Germline loops: CDR1 MNHEY, CDR2 SVGAGI. The CDR3 spans 15 residues. V shed 5 bases and J shed 2 bases, with 13 bases lying between them. The CDR3 sequence: CASSPLSSGNQPQHF. The CDR3 DNA sequence: TGTGCCAGCAGTCCCCTTAGTTCGGGCAATCAGCCCCAGCATTTT.

About this clone: The same CDR3 also results from other DNA sequences found in this sample. V gene TRBV3-1 (or the pseudogene TRBV3-2) combines with J gene TRBJ1-5, with a weak D call TRBD1 (5 bases). Germline CDR1 and CDR2: LGHDT and YNNKEL (reference sequence). The ends were cut back, 1 base at V and 0 bases at J, with 7 bases in the middle. CDR3 length equals 15 residues. CDR3 nucleotides: TGTGCCAGCAGCCAAGGACAGAGTAGCAATCAGCCCCAGCATTTT. Amino acid sequence: CASSQGQSSNQPQHF.

The chain links TRBV6-5 to TRBJ2-5, with TRBD2 identical over 7 bases. Germline values: CDR1 MNHEY, CDR2 SVGAGI. V gave up 0 bases and J gave up 4 bases; unmatched junction bases: 5. The CDR3 spans 15 residues. This chain's CDR3 is CASSYSRGSRETQYF. Here the CDR3 DNA reads TGTGCCAGCAGTTACTCGCGGGGGTCCCGAGAGACCCAGTACTTC.

The CDR3 loop reads CASSLDRANYGYTF. The CDR3 bases are TGTGCCAGCAGCCTGGACAGAGCTAACTATGGCTACACCTTC. The chain is built from TRBV7-2 and TRBJ1-2, with D possibly matching TRBD1 (6 bases). This CDR3 comprises 14 residues. V dropped 5 bases and J dropped 0 bases, with 10 bases sitting between them. Germline V lookup: CDR1 SGHTA, CDR2 FQGNSA.

V gene TRBV7-9 combines with J gene TRBJ2-3; 8 bases line up with TRBD2. The CDR3 extends over 15 amino acids. Per germline, CDR1 SEHNR and CDR2 FQNEAQ (reference sequence). After removal of 3 bases from V and 2 bases from J, the junction contained 4 bases not matched to a gene. CDR3 protein: CASSLGTRNTDTQYF. CDR3 coding DNA: TGTGCCAGCAGCTTGGGGACTAGAAACACAGATACGCAGTATTTT.

The rearrangement uses TRBV5-1 and TRBJ2-3; 7 bases match TRBD2. The CDR3 length is 14 residues. The germline V gene encodes CDR1 SGHRS and CDR2 YFSETQ. V lost 0 bases to trimming and J lost 8 bases; unmatched junction nucleotides: 6. This CDR3 is CASSLDGSSGTQYF. The CDR3 region has the DNA TGCGCCAGCAGCTTGGACGGGTCTAGCGGTACGCAGTATTTT. The full variable domain, rest sourced from reference TRBV5-1 and TRBJ2-3, is KAGVTQTPRYLIKTRGQQVTLSCSPISGHRSVSWYQQTPGQGLQFLFEYFSETQRNKGNFPGRFSGRQFSNSRSEMNVSTLELGDSALYLCASSLDGSSGTQYFGPGTRLTVL.

The chain joins TRBV6-5 to TRBJ2-7; D is perhaps TRBD2 (5 bases). V dropped 8 bases and J dropped 0 bases, with 14 bases sitting between them. Germline CDR1 is MNHEY and CDR2 is SVGAGI. There are 14 residues in the CDR3. In DNA form, the CDR3 reads TGTGCCAGCCGAGGGCGAAGAACCTCCTACGAGCAGTACTTC. This codes for CASRGRRTSYEQYF.